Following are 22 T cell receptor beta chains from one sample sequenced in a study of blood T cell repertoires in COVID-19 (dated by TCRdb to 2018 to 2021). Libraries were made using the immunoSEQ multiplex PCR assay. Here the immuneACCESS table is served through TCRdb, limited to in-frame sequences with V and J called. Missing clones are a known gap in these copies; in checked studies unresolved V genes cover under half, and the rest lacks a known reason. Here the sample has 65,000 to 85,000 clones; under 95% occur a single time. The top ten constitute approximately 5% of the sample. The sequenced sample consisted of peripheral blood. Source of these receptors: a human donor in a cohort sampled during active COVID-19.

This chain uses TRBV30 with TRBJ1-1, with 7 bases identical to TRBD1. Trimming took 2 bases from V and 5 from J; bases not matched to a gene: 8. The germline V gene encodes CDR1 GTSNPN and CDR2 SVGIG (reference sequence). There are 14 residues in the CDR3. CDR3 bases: TGTGCCTGGAGTCCGACAGGGCATGAGACTGAAGCTTTCTTT. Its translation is CAWSPTGHETEAFF.

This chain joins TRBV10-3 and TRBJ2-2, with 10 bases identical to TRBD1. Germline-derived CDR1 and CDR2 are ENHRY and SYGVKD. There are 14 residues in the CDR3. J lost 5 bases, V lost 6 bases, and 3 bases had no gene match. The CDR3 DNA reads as TGTGCCATCAGGGGACAGGGGTCGACCGGGGAGCTGTTTTTT. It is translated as CAIRGQGSTGELFF.

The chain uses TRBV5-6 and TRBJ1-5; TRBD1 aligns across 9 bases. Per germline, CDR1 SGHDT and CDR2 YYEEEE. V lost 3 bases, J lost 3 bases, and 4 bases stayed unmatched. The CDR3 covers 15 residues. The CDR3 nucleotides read TGTGCCAGCAGCTCGGACAGGGGTGTCAATCAGCCCCAGCATTTT. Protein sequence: CASSSDRGVNQPQHF. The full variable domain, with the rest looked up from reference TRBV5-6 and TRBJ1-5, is DAGVTQSPTHLIKTRGQQVTLRCSPKSGHDTVSWYQQALGQGPQFIFQYYEEEERQRGNFPDRFSGHQFPNYSSELNVNALLLGDSALYLCASSSDRGVNQPQHFGDGTRLSIL.

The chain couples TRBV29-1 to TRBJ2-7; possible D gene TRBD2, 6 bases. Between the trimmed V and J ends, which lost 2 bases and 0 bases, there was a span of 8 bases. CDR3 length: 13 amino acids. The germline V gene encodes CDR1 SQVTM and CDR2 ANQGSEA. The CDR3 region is CSVENGSSYEQYF. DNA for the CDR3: TGCAGCGTTGAAAACGGGAGCTCCTACGAGCAGTACTTC.

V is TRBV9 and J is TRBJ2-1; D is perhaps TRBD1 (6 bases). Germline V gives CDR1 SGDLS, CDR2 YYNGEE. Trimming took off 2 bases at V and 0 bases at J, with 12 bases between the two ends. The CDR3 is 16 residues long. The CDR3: CASSVRGDNSYNEQFF. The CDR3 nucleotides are TGTGCCAGCAGCGTTCGTGGGGACAACTCCTACAATGAGCAGTTCTTC.

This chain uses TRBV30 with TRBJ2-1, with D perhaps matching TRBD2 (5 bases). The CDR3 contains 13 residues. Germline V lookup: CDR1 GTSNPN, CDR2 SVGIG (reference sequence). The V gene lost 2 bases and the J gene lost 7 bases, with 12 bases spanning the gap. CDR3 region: CAWSLRTGNEQFF. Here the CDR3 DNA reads TGTGCCTGGAGTCTACGGACTGGGAATGAGCAGTTCTTC.

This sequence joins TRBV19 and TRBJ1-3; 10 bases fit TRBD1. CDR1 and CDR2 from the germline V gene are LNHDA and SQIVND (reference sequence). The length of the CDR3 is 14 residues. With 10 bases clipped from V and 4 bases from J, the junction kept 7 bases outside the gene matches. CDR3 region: CATSDRGYGNTIYF. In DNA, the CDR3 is TGTGCCACCTCGGACAGGGGGTACGGAAACACCATATATTTT.

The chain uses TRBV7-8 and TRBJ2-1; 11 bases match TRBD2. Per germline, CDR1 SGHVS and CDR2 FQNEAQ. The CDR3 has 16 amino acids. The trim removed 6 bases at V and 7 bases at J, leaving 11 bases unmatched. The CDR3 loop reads CASRGGASGGWNEQFF. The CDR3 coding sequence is TGTGCCAGCAGGGGTGGTGCTAGCGGGGGGTGGAATGAGCAGTTCTTC.

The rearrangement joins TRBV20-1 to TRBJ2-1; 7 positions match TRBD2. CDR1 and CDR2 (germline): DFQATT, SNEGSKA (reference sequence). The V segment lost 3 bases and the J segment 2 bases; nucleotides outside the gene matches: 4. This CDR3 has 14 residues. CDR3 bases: TGCAGTGCTAGTGGGGGGGTACCCTACAATGAGCAGTTCTTC. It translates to CSASGGVPYNEQFF.

The CDR3 sequence: CASSILLAGAGTDTQYF. The CDR3 DNA sequence: TGTGCCAGTAGTATACTCCTAGCGGGGGCCGGCACAGATACGCAGTATTTT. The V gene is TRBV19, the J gene TRBJ2-3, with TRBD2 matching over 10 bases. The CDR3 sequence is 17 residues long. Looked up from germline, CDR1 is LNHDA and CDR2 is SQIVND (reference sequence). With V trimmed by 2 bases and J by 1 base, 6 bases remained unmatched.

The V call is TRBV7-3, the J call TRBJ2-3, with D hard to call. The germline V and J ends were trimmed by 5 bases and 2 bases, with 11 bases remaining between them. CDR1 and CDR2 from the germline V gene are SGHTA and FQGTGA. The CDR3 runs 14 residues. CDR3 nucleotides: TGTGCCAGCAGCGCCGCCGCGGACACAGATACGCAGTATTTT. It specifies CASSAAADTDTQYF.

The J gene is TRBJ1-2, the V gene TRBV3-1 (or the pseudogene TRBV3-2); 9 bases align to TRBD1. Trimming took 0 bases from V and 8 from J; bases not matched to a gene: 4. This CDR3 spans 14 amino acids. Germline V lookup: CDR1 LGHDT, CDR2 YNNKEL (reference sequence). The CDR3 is CASSQDTTGGGYTF. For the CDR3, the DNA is TGTGCCAGCAGCCAAGACACTACAGGGGGCGGCTACACCTTC.

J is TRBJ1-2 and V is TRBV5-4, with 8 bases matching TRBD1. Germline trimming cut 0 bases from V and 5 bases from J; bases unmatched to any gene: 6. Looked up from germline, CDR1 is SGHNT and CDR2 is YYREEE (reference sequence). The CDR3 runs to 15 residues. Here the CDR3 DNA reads TGTGCCAGCAGCTTGGGTCAAACAGGGGGATATGGCTACACCTTC. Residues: CASSLGQTGGYGYTF.

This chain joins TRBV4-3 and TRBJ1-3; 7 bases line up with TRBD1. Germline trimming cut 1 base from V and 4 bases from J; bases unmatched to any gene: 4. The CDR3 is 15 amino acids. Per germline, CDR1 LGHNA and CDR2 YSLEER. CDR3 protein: CASSQGQGIGNTIYF. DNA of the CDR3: TGCGCCAGCAGCCAAGGACAGGGCATCGGAAACACCATATATTTT.

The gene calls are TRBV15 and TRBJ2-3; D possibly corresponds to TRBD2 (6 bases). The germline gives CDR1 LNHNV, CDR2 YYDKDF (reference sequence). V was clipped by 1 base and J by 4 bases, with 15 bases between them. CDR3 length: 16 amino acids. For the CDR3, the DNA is TGTGCCACCAGCAGAGGGGGCGGGGAAGGCGCAGATACGCAGTATTTT. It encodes CATSRGGGEGADTQYF.

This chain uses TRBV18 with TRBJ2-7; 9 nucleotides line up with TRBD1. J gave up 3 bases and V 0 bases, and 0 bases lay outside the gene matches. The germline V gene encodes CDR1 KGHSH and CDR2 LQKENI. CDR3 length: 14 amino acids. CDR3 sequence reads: CASSPPGQGYEQYF. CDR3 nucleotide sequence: TGTGCCAGCTCACCACCGGGACAGGGCTACGAGCAGTACTTC.

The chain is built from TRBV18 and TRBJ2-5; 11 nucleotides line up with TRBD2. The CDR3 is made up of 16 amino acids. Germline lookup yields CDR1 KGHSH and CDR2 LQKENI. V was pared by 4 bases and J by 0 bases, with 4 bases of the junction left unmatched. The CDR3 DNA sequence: TGTGCCAGCTCACGACTAGCGGGGACCGACCAAGAGACCCAGTACTTC. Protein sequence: CASSRLAGTDQETQYF.

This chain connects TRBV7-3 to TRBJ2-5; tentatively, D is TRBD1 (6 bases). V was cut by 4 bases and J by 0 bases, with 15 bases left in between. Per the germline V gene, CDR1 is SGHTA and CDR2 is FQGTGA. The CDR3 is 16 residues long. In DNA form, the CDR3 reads TGTGCCAGCAGCTCCGTGACAGGTCTTTACCAAGAGACCCAGTACTTC. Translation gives CASSSVTGLYQETQYF.

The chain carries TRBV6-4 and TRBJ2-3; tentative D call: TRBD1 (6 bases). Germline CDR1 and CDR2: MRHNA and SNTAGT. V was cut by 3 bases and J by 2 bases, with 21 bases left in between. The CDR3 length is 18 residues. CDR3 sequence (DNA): TGTGCCAGCAGTGAGTCTGCCCCCAGGGGACCCACCACAGATACGCAGTATTTT. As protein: CASSESAPRGPTTDTQYF.

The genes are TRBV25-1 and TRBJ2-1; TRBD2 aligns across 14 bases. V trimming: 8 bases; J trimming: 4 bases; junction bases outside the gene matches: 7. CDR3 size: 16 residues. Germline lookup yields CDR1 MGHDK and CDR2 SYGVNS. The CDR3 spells CASEGTSGGKYNEQFF. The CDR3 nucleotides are TGTGCCAGCGAGGGGACTAGCGGGGGAAAGTACAATGAGCAGTTCTTC.

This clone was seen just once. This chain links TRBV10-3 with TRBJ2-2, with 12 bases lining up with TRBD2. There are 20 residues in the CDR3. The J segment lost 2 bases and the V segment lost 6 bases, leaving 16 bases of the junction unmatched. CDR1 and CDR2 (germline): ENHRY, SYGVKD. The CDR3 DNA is TGTGCCATCAGAGGTACTTCCGGGACTAGCGGGCCCCCTAACACCGGGGAGCTGTTTTTT. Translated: CAIRGTSGTSGPPNTGELFF.

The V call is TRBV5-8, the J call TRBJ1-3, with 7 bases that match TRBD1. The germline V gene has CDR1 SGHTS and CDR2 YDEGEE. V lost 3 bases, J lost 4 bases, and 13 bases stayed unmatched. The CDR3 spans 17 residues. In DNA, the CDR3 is TGTGCCAGCAGCTCGATACAGGGGCCCAGTGGAGGAAACACCATATATTTT. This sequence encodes CASSSIQGPSGGNTIYF. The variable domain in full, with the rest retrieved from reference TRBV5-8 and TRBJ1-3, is EAGVTQSPTHLIKTRGQQATLRCSPISGHTSVYWYQQALGLGLQFLLWYDEGEERNRGNFPPRFSGRQFPNYSSELNVNALELEDSALYLCASSSIQGPSGGNTIYFGEGSWLTVV.